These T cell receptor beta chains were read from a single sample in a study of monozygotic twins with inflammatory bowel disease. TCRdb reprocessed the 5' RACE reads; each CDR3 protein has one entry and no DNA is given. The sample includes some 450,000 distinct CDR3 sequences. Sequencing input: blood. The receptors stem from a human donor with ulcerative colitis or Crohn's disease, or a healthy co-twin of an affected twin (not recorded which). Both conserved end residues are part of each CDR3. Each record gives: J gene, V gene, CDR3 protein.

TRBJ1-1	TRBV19	CASSVSDRGNTEAFF
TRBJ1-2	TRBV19	CASSIEWEVNGYTF
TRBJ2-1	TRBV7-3	CASSPPPGTRVPHEQFF
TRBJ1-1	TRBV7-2	CASGGLGTEAFF
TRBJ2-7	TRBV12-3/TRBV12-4	CASSFTGGGILYEQYF
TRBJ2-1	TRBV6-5	CASSSGLAGGGNNEQFF
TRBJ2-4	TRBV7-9	CASSPGQGADIQYF
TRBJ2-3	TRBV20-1	CSARGLAGTTDTQYF
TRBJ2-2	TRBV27	CASMGAGFLAGELFF
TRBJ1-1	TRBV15	CATSRVGSEAFF
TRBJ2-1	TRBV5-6	CASSWDSSSYNEQFF
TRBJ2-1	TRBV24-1	CATSDWDQWEQFF
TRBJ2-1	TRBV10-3	CAISESQAGGLNEQFF
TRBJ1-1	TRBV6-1	CASSGRGGITEAFF
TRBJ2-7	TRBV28	CASGPTGGSYEQYF
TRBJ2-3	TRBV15	CATSREGRNTDTQYF